The T cell receptor beta chain under discussion was sequenced for a study of cytomegalovirus exposure and HLA in healthy donors (dated by TCRdb to the late 2010s). Concerning the study at large: An earlier analysis of several hundred of the donors reported about 260 Gb of sequence data and 90 million to 120 million unique TCR beta sequences obtained from about 200 million T cells. Among 300 to 500 genotyped donors of the cohort, an average of approximately 240,000 unique TCR beta nucleotide sequences was sequenced per donor, of which about 19% were non-productive. To predict cytomegalovirus infection status, the study brought together high-throughput TCR immunosequencing, statistical association of individual TCRs with disease status, and machine learning. Rather than drawing on any new phenotypic data, the later analysis identified candidate immune exposures from TCR beta sequences and the way those sequences occurred across donors. Donor age, sex, ethnicity and CMV serostatus were compiled alongside the repertoire data. Of the 300 to 500 genotyped donors, 70% to 90% were placed in the genetic ancestry cluster associated with self-reported Caucasian donors. Both class I and class II loci were covered by HLA typing, at four-digit resolution. To decide whether each TCR beta V gene segment behaved as functional or pseudogenic, an earlier analysis of some 540 of the donors relied on high-throughput TCR beta sequencing. A later genetic analysis took genome-wide SNP genotypes for about three fifths of the roughly 670 donors and used that subset as a discovery cohort. The study profiled the T cell repertoires of about 720 subjects by immunosequencing and related them to cytomegalovirus serostatus. The study was designed to test whether signatures of past pathogen exposure could be identified by cataloging public T cell receptors. Every repertoire in the discovery cohort had been generated on one and the same sequencing platform. Several DR-DQ haplotypes were treated as single units for association and clustering because of strong linkage in the cohort. A later analysis re-analyzed previously published TCR beta repertoires from 660 or so donors and added high-resolution HLA genotyping to study TCR occurrence patterns. The number of typed donors differed by locus: roughly 629-630 for A, B, C, DRB1 and DQB1; 500 to 550 for DQA1; approximately 600 for DPA1; and about 450 for DPB1. Besides the first cohort of roughly 660 subjects, a separate validation cohort made up of over 100 different subjects was used. About 330 gigabases of sequencing data and roughly 81 million unique TCR sequences made up an early release that covered fewer than 650 HLA-typed donors.

The germline V gene supplies CDR1 LGHNA and CDR2 YSLEER. Including cysteine and phenylalanine, the CDR3 has 15 amino acids. CDR3 DNA is the only sequence kept; it has 45 bases, read in frame from the first base. V trim: 3 bases; J trim: 3 bases; unmatched bases: 7. On this clone: The specificity of this receptor is unknown. No much larger clonotype is one base removed from it; base qualities were not supplied.

The research as a whole found: Because the 87-base-pair reads could not distinguish some IMGT-functional V segments, including TRBV6-2 and TRBV6-3, those segments were excluded. The cohort was sequenced for TCR beta chains only, and without alpha or paired-chain data the features that could be detected were limited. It was suggested by the authors that the approach could potentially be generalized to other disease states and immunological phenotypes. CMV serostatus was the only immune exposure information available for the cohort. The sequencing pipeline was judged likely to have produced a cluster of highly shared sequence variants as a technical artifact. Presence/absence analyses assumed roughly uniform sequencing depth across donors, an assumption that may not hold. In a later analysis, several top co-occurrence clusters were reported to appear linked to parvovirus B19, influenza, CMV and Epstein-Barr virus. Most TCR sequences were seen in very few donors, while some public TCRs were found in many individuals. The earlier analysis of almost 600 of the donors excluded 15 to 20 rarely observed V segments, including chromosome 9 orphons, because counts were too low. Correlated functional status among segregating V segments might reflect linkage disequilibrium, but an unknown experimental factor could not be ruled out. A later analysis associated about 17,000 TCR beta sequences with specific HLA alleles at a false discovery rate of 0.05. In a later genetic analysis, fewer N-insertions in productive TCRs were reported among donors in an Asian-associated ancestry cluster than the approximately 630-donor mean. A further reported finding was that TCR beta sequences accurately predicted the HLA-A and HLA-B alleles for most subjects in the first cohort. An association between a missense DCLRE1C variant and V-gene and J-gene trimming of TCR beta chains was found in a later genetic analysis and replicated in an independent cohort. In a later analysis, the rate of TCR association differed among HLA loci, with DRB1 alleles having the most associated TCRs and HLA-C alleles having the fewest. Most CMV-associated TCR beta chains appeared to be HLA-restricted in a later analysis, and the HLA associations seemed to be driven largely by CMV exposure. Assigning TCR associations to individual alleles was difficult when HLA alleles, especially DR and DQ, strongly co-occurred. A few of the identified cytomegalovirus-associated TCR beta chains were confirmed in vitro to be specific for cytomegalovirus antigens. Cytomegalovirus status was reported to be diagnosed by the classifier with high specificity and sensitivity in both the original and validation cohorts. A later analysis found that HLA-associated TCR beta chains were more clonally expanded and had lower generation probabilities than equally common non-associated chains. In an earlier analysis of a few hundred of the donors, most TCR beta V segments were observed in productive rearrangements about 87% or about 30% of the time, broadly matching IMGT annotations. In the study, approximately 160 TCR beta chains were listed as associated with cytomegalovirus. HLA typing was unavailable for some donors at each locus, so association tests used only the typed subset.

Libraries were prepared through the immunoSEQ multiplex PCR assay. The multiplex PCR relied on a mix of 60 forward primers for TCR Vbeta segments and 13 reverse primers for TCR Jbeta segments. The CDR3 region of rearranged TCR beta genes was amplified from genomic DNA with a multiplex PCR assay. On the Illumina HiSeq System, the amplified TCR beta libraries were sequenced as 87-base-pair reads. As for the authors' bioinformatics: In a later analysis, some 80 million unique TCR beta chains were counted across the approximately 620 repertoires, and roughly 9.9 million of these chains were shared by at least two donors. A nearest-neighbor algorithm error-corrected the raw reads and collapsed the reads into unique sequences, merging closely related sequences to remove PCR and sequencing errors. V, D and J gene segments were assigned by aligning CDR3 sequences to IMGT reference sequences. For a sequence to be retained, at least a six-nucleotide match to both a V gene segment and a J gene segment was required. A rearrangement counted as productive if the CDR3 had no stop codons and remained in frame with V and J, and every other rearrangement counted as non-productive. Following IMGT convention, CDR3 was defined as the stretch from the second conserved V-encoded cysteine up to the conserved J-encoded phenylalanine. The earlier analysis of 500 to 750 of the donors excluded any sequence lacking an unambiguous match to a single V gene segment. An earlier analysis of almost 600 of the donors classified V segments as functional when productive rearrangements were above 56.7% and as segregating when the standard deviation between donors was above 5%. To diagnose cytomegalovirus status from the catalog of TCR beta chain sequences, a statistical classification framework was built. In a later analysis, V and J genes were assigned by comparing TCR nucleotide sequences against IMGT/GENE-DB human TR gene sequences. The TCRdist pipeline was used in a later analysis to assign CDR3 sequences and most-parsimonious VDJ recombination scenarios. In a later analysis, every TCR beta chain was defined by the combination of its CDR3 amino acid sequence and its V-gene family, and reads without a unique V-gene family were dropped. To address suspected cross-contamination and a sequencing artifact, a later analysis removed several hundred highly shared, low-generation-probability nucleotide sequences. In a later analysis, a clonal expansion index for each public chain was calculated from normalized within-repertoire ranks of inferred template counts. A later analysis computed generation probabilities with a VDJ recombination model fitted to out-of-frame rearrangements, and checked the results against IGoR. In a later analysis, hypergeometric tests were used to score TCR-TCR, TCR-HLA and TCR-CMV co-occurrence, with a repertoire-size bias correction applied to TCR pairs. To estimate false discovery rates, a later analysis permuted the HLA or CMV assignments 20 times. In a later analysis, co-occurring TCRs were grouped using DBSCAN, and TCRdist sequence similarity was added for clustering within HLA-allele-positive subsets. Repertoires with fewer than 30,000 or more than 120,000 public chains were left out of co-occurrence clustering, as were a handful of repertoires with anomalous nucleotide sharing. TCRdb took over this immuneACCESS table, retaining in-frame rearrangements with V and J assigned. Such tables are incomplete; in checked studies, under half of the missing clones stem from an unresolved V gene, and the remainder is unexplained. That table gives V, J and clone size, and the DNA gave D and trimming. The sample table lists around 120,000 clones, approximately 80% of them with a count of one. Of the sample, 2% to 3% is held by the ten largest clones.

In total, fewer than 750 healthy bone marrow donors made up the cohort. Cohort members were all nominally healthy when sampled, although unrecorded immune exposures were likely present. The donor was CMV seronegative and was included in the group of under 450 seronegative cohort members. A peripheral blood sample was collected from each donor, and TCR beta sequencing was performed on peripheral blood mononuclear cells. The Qiagen DNeasy Blood Extraction Kit was used to extract genomic DNA from the blood cell samples. Material: PBMCs. The rearranged segments are TRBV4-3 and TRBJ1-1, and 7 bases in between align with TRBD1. The origin of this receptor is a man between 50 and 59 years old in good health and CMV-seronegative. This receptor carries the CDR3 CASSHYRGQDTEAFF. The base sequence is TGCGCCAGCAGCCACTACAGGGGTCAGGACACTGAAGCTTTCTTT.